Presented here are 28 T cell receptor beta chains from one specimen sequenced in a study of cytomegalovirus exposure and HLA in healthy donors. Use of 60 Vbeta and 13 Jbeta primers characterized the PCR. TCRdb keeps only in-frame clones here, not all; method: immunoSEQ multiplex PCR. This sample has 110,000 to 150,000 clones, with roughly four fifths found just once. Material for sequencing was PBMCs. The receptors were sampled from a woman aged 60-70 years in good health and CMV-seropositive.

The chain employs TRBV2 and TRBJ2-1, with 7 nucleotides matching TRBD1. Germline lookup yields CDR1 SNHLY and CDR2 FYNNEI. After removal of 10 bases from V and 5 bases from J, the junction contained 11 bases not matched to a gene. This CDR3 has 14 amino acids. The CDR3 loop is CANPIRQGNNEQFF. The DNA for the CDR3 is TGTGCCAACCCGATAAGACAGGGAAACAATGAGCAGTTCTTC.

This sequence joins TRBV6-6 and TRBJ1-5; 9 nucleotides align to TRBD1. The CDR3 is 12 amino acids. Unmatched junction bases numbered 4, after V lost 10 bases and J lost 6 bases. Germline V gene data show CDR1 as MNHNY and CDR2 as SVGAGI (reference sequence). The CDR3 sequence is CATGQGGQPQHF. CDR3 in DNA: TGTGCCACGGGACAGGGAGGTCAGCCCCAGCATTTT.

The rearrangement links TRBV18 to TRBJ2-5; TRBD2 might be the D (6 bases). Germline CDR1 is KGHSH and CDR2 is LQKENI. V gave up 3 bases and J gave up 5 bases, with 13 bases separating them. The CDR3 has 14 amino acids. The CDR3 DNA reads TGTGCCAGCTCACCCGGCGGGAATCACGAGACCCAGTACTTC. It is translated as CASSPGGNHETQYF.

The chain has TRBV7-2 and TRBJ2-5; 7 bases agree with TRBD1. CDR3 length equals 14 residues. The V gene end was trimmed by 4 bases and the J gene end by 0 bases; junction bases not matched to a gene: 2. Germline assignment: CDR1 SGHTA and CDR2 FQGNSA. CDR3 loop: CASSSGQYQETQYF. CDR3 coding DNA: TGTGCCAGCAGCTCGGGACAGTACCAAGAGACCCAGTACTTC.

The J gene is TRBJ1-5, the V gene TRBV2; D uncertain. The CDR3 is 13 amino acids. Germline V CDR1 and CDR2: SNHLY, FYNNEI. V lost 7 bases and J lost 0, with 7 bases in between. The DNA for the CDR3 is TGTGCCAGCAATCCAGATAGCAATCAGCCCCAGCATTTT. Its translation is CASNPDSNQPQHF.

This chain connects TRBV19 to TRBJ2-7; TRBD1 is a possible D gene (7 bases). CDR3 length equals 13 residues. V was trimmed by 6 bases and J by 7 bases, leaving 16 bases between them. Germline V CDR1 and CDR2: LNHDA, SQIVND (reference sequence). The CDR3, as DNA: TGTGCCAGTAGCCCAGGGGGGACCAGGGAGCAGTACTTC. It translates to CASSPGGTREQYF.

CDR3 amino acids: CASSLTRGNEQFF. In DNA form, the CDR3 reads TGTGCCAGCAGCTTAACCCGGGGAAATGAGCAGTTCTTC. The chain carries TRBV7-3 and TRBJ2-1; possible D gene TRBD2, 5 bases. The CDR3 length is 13 residues. The ends were cut back, 0 bases at V and 7 bases at J, with 7 bases in the middle. Germline V lookup: CDR1 SGHTA, CDR2 FQGTGA.

The chain uses TRBV6-5 and TRBJ1-1; possible D gene TRBD1, 6 bases. V lost 1 base to trimming and J lost 1 base, with 10 bases between them. Germline values: CDR1 MNHEY, CDR2 SVGAGI. The CDR3 contains 15 residues. CDR3 loop: CASSYLVGANTEAFF. The CDR3 DNA reads as TGTGCCAGCAGTTACTTGGTGGGGGCGAACACTGAAGCTTTCTTT.

This sequence joins TRBV5-6 and TRBJ2-2, with D tentatively TRBD2 (6 bases). The CDR3 is 15 residues long. Looked up from germline, CDR1 is SGHDT and CDR2 is YYEEEE. V lost 5 bases, J lost 2 bases, and 13 bases lay in between. The DNA for the CDR3 is TGTGCCAGCAGAGACAGCGGGCTTAACACCGGGGAGCTGTTTTTT. This encodes CASRDSGLNTGELFF. Full variable domain (remainder filled in from reference TRBV5-6 and TRBJ2-2): DAGVTQSPTHLIKTRGQQVTLRCSPKSGHDTVSWYQQALGQGPQFIFQYYEEEERQRGNFPDRFSGHQFPNYSSELNVNALLLGDSALYLCASRDSGLNTGELFFGEGSRLTVL.

This chain connects TRBV4-1 to TRBJ2-3, with 12 nucleotides matching TRBD2. CDR3 size: 18 residues. V shed 3 bases, J shed 6 bases, and the junction held 13 bases outside the gene matches. In germline, CDR1 is MGHRA, CDR2 YSYEKL. The CDR3 DNA sequence: TGCGCCAGCAGCCAGGGGACTAGCGGGCAATGGGGACAGGATACGCAGTATTTT. Protein sequence: CASSQGTSGQWGQDTQYF.

The rearrangement links TRBV2 to TRBJ2-7; TRBD1 might be the D (6 bases). Germline CDR1 reads SNHLY; CDR2 reads FYNNEI. Trimming removed 6 bases at V and 4 bases at J, with 19 bases between. The CDR3 covers 15 residues. The CDR3 reads CASRDSNRVGYEQYF. CDR3 sequence (DNA): TGTGCCAGCAGGGACTCAAACAGGGTAGGTTACGAGCAGTACTTC.

This chain connects TRBV7-9 to TRBJ2-3, with D tentatively TRBD2 (5 bases). V dropped 5 bases and J dropped 2 bases, with 23 bases sitting between them. Germline values: CDR1 SEHNR, CDR2 FQNEAQ (reference sequence). The CDR3 is 18 amino acids. Here the CDR3 DNA reads TGTGCCAGCAGCCCACCTCCGAGGACTTTTTCCGACACAGATACGCAGTATTTT. It is translated as CASSPPPRTFSDTDTQYF.

The chain has TRBV6-5 and TRBJ2-2, with D maybe TRBD1 (6 bases). Germline V CDR1 and CDR2: MNHEY, SVGAGI. Trimming pared 6 bases from V and 2 bases from J, leaving 13 bases between. The CDR3 covers 15 residues. The CDR3 spells CASSYTGLNTGELFF. The CDR3 DNA reads as TGTGCCAGCAGCTATACAGGGCTAAACACCGGGGAGCTGTTTTTT.

The chain carries TRBV7-2 and TRBJ2-5; TRBD2 aligns across 9 bases. The J call may be incorrect, as the DNA end agrees better with TRBJ2-7. Germline V gives CDR1 SGHTA, CDR2 FQGNSA. The CDR3 covers 15 residues. DNA of the CDR3: TGTGCCAGCAGCCGCGGGGGGGGCACCCCGGGCGAGCAGTACTTC. It yields the protein CASSRGGGTPGEQYF.

The chain employs TRBV4-1 and TRBJ2-2, with 9 bases fitting TRBD1. The CDR3 has 16 amino acids. CDR1 is MGHRA, CDR2 YSYEKL, per germline. Trimming cost V 3 bases and J 7 bases; bases outside gene matches: 9. The DNA for the CDR3 is TGCGCCAGCAGCCAGTCCGGGACAGGGATGATCGGGGAGCTGTTTTTT. As protein: CASSQSGTGMIGELFF.

The CDR3 bases are TGCGCCAGCAGCCAAGTACAGATGACAGGGATGGAGACCCAGTACTTC. Its translation: CASSQVQMTGMETQYF. This rearrangement joins TRBV4-3 to TRBJ2-5; 7 bases map to TRBD1. V was clipped by 1 base and J by 5 bases; unmatched bases: 10. CDR3 size: 16 residues. Germline CDR1 reads LGHNA; CDR2 reads YSLEER.

The chain carries TRBV28 and TRBJ1-4; tentative D call: TRBD1 (5 bases). This CDR3 contains 16 residues. Between the trimmed V and J ends, which lost 5 bases and 7 bases, there was a span of 20 bases. Per germline, CDR1 MDHEN and CDR2 SYDVKM. CDR3 nucleotide sequence: TGTGCCAGCAGTACACCAGAAGTCAGGGCTTTTGAAAAACTGTTTTTT. As protein: CASSTPEVRAFEKLFF.

The chain is built from TRBV6-4 and TRBJ1-2; maybe TRBD1 (5 bases). The germline V and J ends were trimmed by 3 bases and 4 bases, with 24 bases remaining between them. CDR3 length: 18 residues. CDR1 and CDR2 (germline): MRHNA, SNTAGT. CDR3 amino acids: CASSEFWTQGKSGYGYTF. As DNA, the CDR3 is TGTGCCAGCAGTGAGTTCTGGACCCAGGGAAAGTCCGGCTATGGCTACACCTTC.

The sample holds one count of this clone. The chain joins TRBV2 to TRBJ2-3; perhaps TRBD2 as D (6 bases). This CDR3 has 15 residues. The germline V and J ends were trimmed by 4 bases and 4 bases, with 15 bases remaining between them. Germline V gives CDR1 SNHLY, CDR2 FYNNEI. CDR3 sequence: CASSGGPSEADTQYF. The CDR3 bases are TGTGCCAGCAGTGGGGGACCTAGCGAGGCAGATACGCAGTATTTT.

The chain carries TRBV15 and TRBJ2-5; D is undetermined. Germline V lookup: CDR1 LNHNV, CDR2 YYDKDF (reference sequence). The CDR3 has 15 residues. Trimming stripped 4 bases from V and 4 bases from J, with 16 bases between. The CDR3 loop reads CATSKTPSPGETQYF. CDR3 in DNA: TGTGCCACCAGCAAGACACCAAGCCCAGGAGAGACCCAGTACTTC.

The V call is TRBV18, the J call TRBJ2-5, with 7 bases fitting TRBD1. Germline CDR1 KGHSH, CDR2 LQKENI. This CDR3 contains 14 residues. After removal of 4 bases from V and 3 bases from J, the junction contained 5 bases not matched to a gene. CDR3 nucleotides: TGTGCCAGCTCACTCGGGACAGCGAAAGAGACCCAGTACTTC. Amino acids: CASSLGTAKETQYF.

CDR3 amino acids: CASSLPDISYEQYF. CDR3 coding DNA: TGCGCCAGCAGCCTACCGGACATTTCCTACGAGCAGTACTTC. V gene TRBV4-1 combines with J gene TRBJ2-7, with D possibly matching TRBD1 (5 bases). CDR1 is MGHRA, CDR2 YSYEKL, per germline. Trimming took off 4 bases at V and 1 base at J, with 11 bases between the two ends. The CDR3 spans 14 residues.

The chain combines TRBV7-2 with TRBJ2-5; TRBD1 matches 7 bases. Germline V gives CDR1 SGHTA, CDR2 FQGNSA. CDR3 length equals 15 residues. After removal of 4 bases from V and 4 bases from J, the junction contained 9 bases not matched to a gene. The CDR3 region is CASSSKGGPAETQYF. CDR3 nucleotides: TGTGCCAGCAGCTCCAAAGGGGGCCCGGCAGAGACCCAGTACTTC. Combining the CDR3 with reference TRBV7-2 and TRBJ2-5 gives the whole variable domain GAGVSQSPSNKVTEKGKDVELRCDPISGHTALYWYRQSLGQGLEFLIYFQGNSAPDKSGLPSDRFSAERTGGSVSTLTIQRTQQEDSAVYLCASSSKGGPAETQYFGPGTRLLVL.

This chain links TRBV5-4 with TRBJ2-1; 11 bases map to TRBD2. Germline CDR1 and CDR2: SGHNT and YYREEE (reference sequence). This CDR3 has 16 amino acids. V dropped 3 bases and J dropped 8; count of bases not matched to a gene: 10. CDR3 sequence reads: CASSSRALAGEDEQFF. In DNA form, the CDR3 reads TGTGCCAGCAGCTCGCGGGCACTAGCGGGAGAGGATGAGCAGTTCTTC.

This rearrangement joins TRBV23-1 to TRBJ1-5; 8 bases line up with TRBD1. TRBV23-1 is an ORF, with its function uncertain. Losses at the gene ends were 8 bases for V and 2 bases for J; bases not matched to a gene: 23. The CDR3 runs to 20 residues. CDR3 sequence: CASPQGGGQATPARNQPQHF. As DNA, the CDR3 is TGCGCCAGCCCCCAAGGGGGGGGACAGGCAACCCCGGCGCGCAATCAGCCCCAGCATTTT.

For the CDR3, the DNA is TGTGCCAGCAGCTTGTTAGGCAGGAACTCTGGGGCCAACGTCCTGACTTTC. Protein sequence: CASSLLGRNSGANVLTF. This rearrangement joins TRBV7-2 to TRBJ2-6; unclear D gene. The germline V and J ends were trimmed by 3 bases and 0 bases, with 12 bases remaining between them. Germline V gene data show CDR1 as SGHTA and CDR2 as FQGNSA. This CDR3 has 17 amino acids. Full variable domain (missing parts from reference TRBV7-2 and TRBJ2-6): GAGVSQSPSNKVTEKGKDVELRCDPISGHTALYWYRQSLGQGLEFLIYFQGNSAPDKSGLPSDRFSAERTGGSVSTLTIQRTQQEDSAVYLCASSLLGRNSGANVLTFGAGSRLTVL.

The V call is TRBV7-2, the J call TRBJ2-5; perhaps TRBD2 as D (6 bases). This CDR3 contains 15 residues. The germline CDR1 and CDR2 sequences are SGHTA and FQGNSA. Trimming took off 3 bases at V and 5 bases at J, with 16 bases between the two ends. The CDR3 spells CASSFPSGGAETQYF. CDR3 coding DNA: TGTGCCAGCAGCTTTCCGTCCGGGGGAGCGGAGACCCAGTACTTC.

V usage is TRBV28 and J usage is TRBJ1-1; 10 bases fit TRBD1. With 2 bases clipped from V and 8 bases from J, the junction kept 2 bases outside the gene matches. The CDR3 has 13 residues. CDR1 MDHEN and CDR2 SYDVKM come from the germline V gene. For the CDR3, the DNA is TGTGCCAGCAGTTTAGGACAGGGGGTGGAAGCTTTCTTT. Residues: CASSLGQGVEAFF.